The clone carrying this TCR beta chain was observed a few times. The record originates from a study of blood T cell repertoires in COVID-19. Study background: Samples came from the United States, Italy and Spain, spanning acute and convalescent COVID-19. From T cells, B-cell-depleted T cells, or PBMCs came the material, which was cDNA or gDNA.

Original methodology: Quantification of nucleated cells was approximated via reference gene primer amplification. Assay: immunoSEQ multiplex PCR; the TCRdb copy retains only in-frame clones and omits some. That table is the source of V, J and clone size, and D and trimming were worked out from the DNA. The sample carries 150,000 or so clones, 60% to 85% recorded once. The CDR3 covers 17 residues. Between the trimmed V and J ends, which lost 3 bases and 4 bases, there was a span of 18 bases. Germline V gene data show CDR1 as MGHRA and CDR2 as YSYEKL. Sequences were obtained from peripheral blood. The chain is built from TRBV4-1 and TRBJ2-2; D might be TRBD2 (5 bases). The receptor was isolated from an older man with acute or convalescent COVID-19. The CDR3 bases are TGCGCCAGCAGCCACCCAGTAAGAGGGAAGGGCACCGGGGAGCTGTTTTTT. Its protein is CASSHPVRGKGTGELFF.